The rows below give T cell receptor beta chains drawn from one sample of a study of PD-L1 blockade in urothelial cancer. Sequencing was performed with immunoSEQ multiplex PCR; in TCRdb, only in-frame clones are kept and a portion is missing. The data contain approximately 120,000 clones, roughly 86% of them singletons. This specimen was PBMCs, taken around atezolizumab (anti-PD-L1) treatment. Receptors originate from a middle-aged man with urothelial cancer. The CDR3 runs from the conserved cysteine through the conserved F or W. The order of the fields is clone size, V gene, J gene, D gene, CDR3 protein, CDR3 DNA. D genes are given only for firm matches. The size entry is marked missing in some rows and otherwise reads once, few, many or a size class.

>.|TRBV5-3|TRBJ2-1|TRBD2
CARSRTSGGNEQFF
TGTGCCAGAAGCCGGACTAGCGGGGGCAATGAGCAGTTCTTC
>.|TRBV20-1|TRBJ2-5|.
CSATEKETQYF
TGCAGTGCTACTGAGAAAGAGACCCAGTACTTC
>few|TRBV7-2|TRBJ1-4|.
CASGQKGEKLFF
TGTGCCAGCGGACAGAAGGGTGAAAAACTGTTTTTT
>.|TRBV19|TRBJ2-2|.
CASSMRLYTGELFF
TGTGCCAGTAGTATGAGACTGTACACCGGGGAGCTGTTTTTT
>.|TRBV30|TRBJ2-1|.
CAWGPGFNEQFF
TGTGCCTGGGGCCCAGGGTTCAATGAGCAGTTCTTC
>few|TRBV2|TRBJ1-2|.
CASSTEVGYTF
TGTGCCAGCAGTACCGAGGTTGGCTACACCTTC
>once|TRBV19|TRBJ2-2|TRBD2
CATSFLAGVSGELFF
TGTGCCACATCCTTCCTAGCGGGAGTGTCCGGGGAGCTGTTTTTT
>.|TRBV4-1|TRBJ2-1|TRBD1
CASSQATGVKFF
TGCGCCAGCAGCCAAGCTACAGGGGTAAAGTTCTTC
>.|TRBV5-6|TRBJ1-1|.
CASSGRLTGGTEAFF
TGTGCCAGCAGCGGACGGTTGACAGGCGGCACTGAAGCTTTCTTT
>.|TRBV5-1|TRBJ2-7|TRBD2
CASSLEGGWASYEQYF
TGCGCCAGCAGCTTGGAGGGAGGGTGGGCCTCCTACGAGCAGTACTTC
>once|TRBV30|TRBJ1-6|.
CAWSVLSSYNSPLHF
TGTGCCTGGAGTGTCTTATCCTCCTATAATTCACCCCTCCACTTT
>once|TRBV28|TRBJ2-2|TRBD2
CASRKTLGGRSPGELFF
TGTGCCAGCAGAAAGACTCTTGGCGGGAGATCCCCCGGGGAGCTGTTTTTT
>.|TRBV11-2|TRBJ2-5|.
CASSLGLSQETQYF
TGTGCCAGCAGCTTAGGACTGAGCCAAGAGACCCAGTACTTC
>.|TRBV28|TRBJ2-7|TRBD1
CASRTPGQGYEQYF
TGTGCCAGCAGGACTCCGGGACAGGGCTACGAGCAGTACTTC
>.|TRBV6-1|TRBJ1-5|.
CASSQGQYQPQHF
TGTGCCAGCAGCCAGGGACAATATCAGCCCCAGCATTTT
>.|TRBV5-1|TRBJ2-6|.
CASSPQQVSGANVLTF
TGCGCCAGCAGTCCCCAACAGGTCTCTGGGGCCAACGTCCTGACTTTC
>.|TRBV6-1|TRBJ2-2|.
CASRERGAVAGELFF
TGTGCCAGCAGAGAACGGGGGGCGGTGGCCGGGGAGCTGTTTTTT
>.|TRBV7-9|TRBJ1-5|.
CASSLVGGGNQPQHF
TGTGCCAGCAGCTTAGTGGGGGGTGGCAATCAGCCCCAGCATTTT
>.|TRBV4-2|TRBJ2-7|TRBD2
CASSQLAGGSYEQYF
TGTGCCAGCAGCCAACTAGCGGGAGGCTCCTACGAGCAGTACTTC
>.|TRBV7-2|TRBJ2-5|.
CASSLVGVEETQYF
TGTGCCAGCAGCTTAGTGGGAGTCGAGGAGACCCAGTACTTC
>once|TRBV7-9|TRBJ2-3|TRBD1
CASSPTGQGGDTQYF
TGTGCCAGCAGTCCTACGGGACAGGGTGGCGATACGCAGTATTTT
>few|TRBV5-1|TRBJ2-1|TRBD2
CASSLGAGGNEQFF
TGCGCCAGCAGCTTGGGTGCGGGAGGCAATGAGCAGTTCTTC
>.|TRBV28|TRBJ2-1|.
CASNLVGYEQFF
TGTGCCAGCAACCTTGTGGGCTATGAGCAGTTCTTC
>.|TRBV5-4|TRBJ2-1|TRBD2
CASSLGGTNYNEQFF
TGTGCCAGCAGCTTGGGGGGGACTAACTACAATGAGCAGTTCTTC
>.|TRBV7-8|TRBJ1-2|.
CASSLEQGGYGYTF
TGTGCCAGCAGCTTAGAACAGGGTGGCTATGGCTACACCTTC
>.|TRBV7-7|TRBJ2-2|TRBD1
CAIPDWDSYTGELFF
TGTGCCATTCCTGACTGGGACAGCTACACCGGGGAGCTGTTTTTT
>many|TRBV6-5|TRBJ2-7|.
CASSGLGGSYEQYF
TGTGCCAGCAGTGGCCTCGGGGGCTCCTACGAGCAGTACTTC
>.|TRBV5-1|TRBJ1-2|.
CASSLDLFTNSKGGARGYTF
TGCGCCAGCAGCTTGGACCTTTTCACGAATTCGAAAGGGGGGGCGCGAGGCTACACCTTC
>.|TRBV25-1|TRBJ2-7|TRBD1
CASSDQGQINYEQYF
TGTGCCAGCAGTGACCAGGGACAGATTAACTACGAGCAGTACTTC
>.|TRBV7-9|TRBJ2-1|TRBD2
CASSFGLAGGSSYNEQFF
TGTGCCAGCAGCTTCGGACTAGCGGGAGGCAGCTCCTACAATGAGCAGTTCTTC
>.|TRBV7-3|TRBJ1-6|.
CASSLNAGAADNSPLHF
TGTGCCAGCAGCTTAAATGCAGGGGCGGCGGATAATTCACCCCTCCACTTT
>few|TRBV7-2|TRBJ2-5|.
CASSWSYSRRETQYF
TGTGCCAGCAGCTGGTCTTATAGTAGGAGAGAGACCCAGTACTTC
>.|TRBV27|TRBJ2-3|TRBD2
CASSSWGGRGSDTQYF
TGTGCCAGCAGTTCATGGGGCGGGAGGGGGTCAGATACGCAGTATTTT
>.|TRBV27|TRBJ2-5|TRBD1
CASSTGTGGVETQYF
TGTGCCAGCAGTACCGGGACAGGGGGCGTAGAGACCCAGTACTTC
>.|TRBV7-9|TRBJ1-5|.
CASGGGGYQPQHF
TGTGCCAGCGGGGGGGGTGGATATCAGCCCCAGCATTTT
>.|TRBV6-1|TRBJ2-7|.
CASSTGLGPYEQYF
TGTGCCAGCTCCACTGGGCTGGGGCCCTACGAGCAGTACTTC
>.|TRBV6-5|TRBJ1-1|TRBD1
CASRMTGENTEAFF
TGTGCCAGCAGAATGACAGGGGAGAACACTGAAGCTTTCTTT
>once|TRBV27|TRBJ2-5|TRBD2
CASSSAGVAGGRETQYF
TGTGCCAGCAGTTCTGCCGGGGTAGCGGGAGGGAGGGAGACCCAGTACTTC
>.|TRBV10-3|TRBJ1-1|.
CAISEGSTELNTEAFF
TGTGCCATCAGTGAGGGTTCGACAGAACTGAACACTGAAGCTTTCTTT
>.|TRBV6-1|TRBJ2-1|.
CASSALDSSYNEQFF
TGTGCCAGCAGTGCACTCGACAGCTCCTACAATGAGCAGTTCTTC
>.|TRBV7-9|TRBJ2-7|.
CASSFPAGEQYF
TGTGCCAGCAGCTTCCCGGCGGGTGAGCAGTACTTC
>.|TRBV29-1|TRBJ2-1|TRBD2
CSAGGSGSSNEQFF
TGCAGCGCCGGAGGTAGCGGGAGCTCGAATGAGCAGTTCTTC
>.|TRBV19|TRBJ2-1|TRBD2
CASSAHGKLAGENNEQFF
TGTGCCAGTAGTGCGCACGGTAAACTAGCGGGAGAAAATAATGAGCAGTTCTTC
>once|TRBV28|TRBJ1-2|.
CATNGGGSNYGYTF
TGTGCCACTAACGGGGGGGGATCTAACTATGGCTACACCTTC
>.|TRBV4-1|TRBJ2-2|.
CASSQDPQDWANTGELFF
TGCGCCAGCAGCCAAGATCCACAGGATTGGGCGAACACCGGGGAGCTGTTTTTT
>.|TRBV5-1|TRBJ2-1|.
CASSPGKGNEQFF
TGCGCCAGCAGCCCCGGGAAGGGCAATGAGCAGTTCTTC